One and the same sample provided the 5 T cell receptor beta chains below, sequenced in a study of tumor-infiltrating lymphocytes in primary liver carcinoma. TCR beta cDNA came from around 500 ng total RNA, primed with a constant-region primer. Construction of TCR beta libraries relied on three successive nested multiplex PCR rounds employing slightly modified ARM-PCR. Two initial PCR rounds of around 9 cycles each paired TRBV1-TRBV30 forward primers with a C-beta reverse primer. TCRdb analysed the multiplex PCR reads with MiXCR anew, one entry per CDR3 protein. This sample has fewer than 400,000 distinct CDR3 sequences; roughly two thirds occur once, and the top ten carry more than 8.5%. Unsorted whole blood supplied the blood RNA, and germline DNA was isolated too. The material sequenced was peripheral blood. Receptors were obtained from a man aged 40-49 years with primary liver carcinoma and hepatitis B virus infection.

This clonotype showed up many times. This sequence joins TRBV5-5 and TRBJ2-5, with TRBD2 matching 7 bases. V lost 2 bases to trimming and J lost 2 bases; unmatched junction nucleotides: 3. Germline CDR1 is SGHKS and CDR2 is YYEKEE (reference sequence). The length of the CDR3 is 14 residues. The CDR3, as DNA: TGTGCCAGCAGCTTCGTGGGGGGGCAAGAGACCCAGTACTTC. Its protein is CASSFVGGQETQYF.

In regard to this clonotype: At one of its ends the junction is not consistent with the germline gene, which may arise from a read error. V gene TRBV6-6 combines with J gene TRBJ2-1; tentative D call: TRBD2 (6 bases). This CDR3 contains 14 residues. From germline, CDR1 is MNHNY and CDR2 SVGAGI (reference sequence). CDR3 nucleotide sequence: TGTGTCAGCAGTTTCCGGGAGAGGGACAATGAGCAGTTCTTC. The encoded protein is CVSSFRERDNEQFF.

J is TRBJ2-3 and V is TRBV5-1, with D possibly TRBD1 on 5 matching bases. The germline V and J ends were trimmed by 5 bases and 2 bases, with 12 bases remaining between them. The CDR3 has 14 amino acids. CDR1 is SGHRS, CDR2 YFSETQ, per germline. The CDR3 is CASRRGEDTDTQYF. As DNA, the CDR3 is TGCGCCAGCAGAAGGGGTGAGGACACAGATACGCAGTATTTT.

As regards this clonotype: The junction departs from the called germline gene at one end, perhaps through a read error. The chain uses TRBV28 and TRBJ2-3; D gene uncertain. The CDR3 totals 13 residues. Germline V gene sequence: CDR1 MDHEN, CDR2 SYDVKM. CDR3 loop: CAGSSVLRDTQYF. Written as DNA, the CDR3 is TGTGCCGGCAGTTCGGTTTTGAGAGATACGCAGTATTTT.

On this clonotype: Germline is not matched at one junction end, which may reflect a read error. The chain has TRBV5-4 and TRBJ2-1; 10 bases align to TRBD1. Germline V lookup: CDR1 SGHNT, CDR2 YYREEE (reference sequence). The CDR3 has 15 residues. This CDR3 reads CASSAAGQGYNELFF. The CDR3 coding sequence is TGTGCCAGCAGCGCGGCGGGACAGGGGTACAATGAGCTGTTCTTC.